This TCR beta chain was recovered during a study of T cell responses to AZD1222 COVID-19 vaccine. At the level of the study: Second doses at about 4 or about 12 weeks were pooled. Study results and limitations: Clonal diversity was possibly underestimated; the donors were predominantly white British and more often female. Researchers took repertoire samples only after the peak T cell response had come. Spike-specific TCRs gained breadth and depth after people received two AZD1222 doses.

V dropped 3 bases and J dropped 6 bases, with 8 bases sitting between them. This CDR3 spans 13 amino acids. The V gene's germline CDR1 is SEHNR and CDR2 FQNEAQ (reference sequence). The data were produced by immunoSEQ multiplex PCR, yet TCRdb's version contains in-frame clones alone and is incomplete. This table has 90,000 to 150,000 clones, around nine tenths appearing once. Notes on this clone: The antigen remains undetermined.

This sequence originates from an adult in good health. The chain is built from TRBV7-9 and TRBJ1-4; possibly TRBD1 for D (5 bases). The input for sequencing was peripheral blood, taken on day 0 of AZD1222 vaccination. For the CDR3, the DNA is TGTGCCAGCAGCTTGATGGGGGATGAAAAACTGTTTTTT. It codes for CASSLMGDEKLFF.